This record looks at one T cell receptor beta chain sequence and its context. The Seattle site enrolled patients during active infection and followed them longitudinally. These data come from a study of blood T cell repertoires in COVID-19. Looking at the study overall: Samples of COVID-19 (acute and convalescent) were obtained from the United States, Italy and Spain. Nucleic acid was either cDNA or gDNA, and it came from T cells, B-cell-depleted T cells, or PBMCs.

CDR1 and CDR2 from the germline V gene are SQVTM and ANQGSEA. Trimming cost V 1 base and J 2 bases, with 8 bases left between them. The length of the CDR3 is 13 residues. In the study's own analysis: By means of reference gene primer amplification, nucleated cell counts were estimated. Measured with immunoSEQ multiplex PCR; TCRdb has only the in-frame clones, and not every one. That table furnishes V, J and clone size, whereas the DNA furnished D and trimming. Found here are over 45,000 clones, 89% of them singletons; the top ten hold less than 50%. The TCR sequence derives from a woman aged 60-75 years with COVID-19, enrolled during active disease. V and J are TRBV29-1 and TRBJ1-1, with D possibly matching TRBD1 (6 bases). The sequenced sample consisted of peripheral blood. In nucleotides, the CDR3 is TGCAGCGTTGAAGGACAGGTTAACACTGAAGCTTTCTTT. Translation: CSVEGQVNTEAFF.